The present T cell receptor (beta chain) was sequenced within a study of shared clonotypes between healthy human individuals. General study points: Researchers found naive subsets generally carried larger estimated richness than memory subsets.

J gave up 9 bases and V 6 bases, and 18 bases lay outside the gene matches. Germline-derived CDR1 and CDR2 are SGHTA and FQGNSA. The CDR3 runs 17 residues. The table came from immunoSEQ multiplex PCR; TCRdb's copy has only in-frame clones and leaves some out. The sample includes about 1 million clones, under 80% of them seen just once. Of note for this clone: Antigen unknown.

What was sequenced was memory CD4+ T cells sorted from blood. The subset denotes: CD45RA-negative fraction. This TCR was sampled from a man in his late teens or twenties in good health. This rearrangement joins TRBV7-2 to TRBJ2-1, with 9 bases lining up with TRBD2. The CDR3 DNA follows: TGTGCCAGCAGTCCCGGGGGGCTAGCGGGAATAATGGGTGAGCAGTTCTTC. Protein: CASSPGGLAGIMGEQFF.